These 6 T cell receptor beta chains were sequenced from one sample in a study of blood T cell repertoires in COVID-19. Sequencing was performed with immunoSEQ multiplex PCR; in TCRdb, only in-frame clones are kept and a portion is missing. Of 250,000 to 300,000 clones detected, around 87% appear once; the ten largest clones hold roughly 5%. The sample taken for sequencing was peripheral blood. All receptors derive from a woman aged 55-69 years with COVID-19, enrolled during active disease.

CDR3 nucleotides: TGCAGTTATTCAACAGGGGCGAACACTGAAGCTTTCTTT. Residues: CSYSTGANTEAFF. The V and J genes are TRBV29-1 and TRBJ1-1, with TRBD1 matching 7 bases. In germline, CDR1 is SQVTM, CDR2 ANQGSEA. The CDR3 length is 13 residues.

CDR3 coding DNA: TGTGCCAGCAGCCCGGGACAGGGCGCGAACACTGAAGCTTTCTTT. It specifies CASSPGQGANTEAFF. V is TRBV9 and J is TRBJ1-1; 9 nucleotides agree with TRBD1. V was clipped by 4 bases and J by 1 base; unmatched bases: 5. CDR3 length: 15 residues. The V gene's germline CDR1 is SGDLS and CDR2 YYNGEE. Looking up the rest from reference TRBV9 and TRBJ1-1 gives the full variable domain: DSGVTQTPKHLITATGQRVTLRCSPRSGDLSVYWYQQSLDQGLQFLIQYYNGEERAKGNILERFSAQQFPDLHSELNLSSLELGDSALYFCASSPGQGANTEAFFGQGTRLTVV.

The V call is TRBV6-5, the J call TRBJ2-5; TRBD1 agrees at 8 bases. This CDR3 comprises 16 residues. V dropped 1 base and J dropped 5; count of bases not matched to a gene: 9. CDR1 is MNHEY and CDR2 is SVGAGI in the germline V gene. The CDR3 loop reads CASSYLGTGNAETQYF. In DNA form, the CDR3 reads TGTGCCAGCAGTTACTTGGGGACAGGTAACGCGGAGACCCAGTACTTC.

The rearrangement uses TRBV6-6 and TRBJ2-7; 8 positions agree with TRBD2. V lost 3 bases to trimming and J lost 0 bases; unmatched junction nucleotides: 7. CDR1 MNHNY and CDR2 SVGAGI come from the germline V gene (reference sequence). The CDR3 totals 16 residues. CDR3 sequence: CASSYPSGPSSYEQYF. For the CDR3, the DNA is TGTGCCAGCAGTTATCCTAGCGGGCCCAGCTCCTACGAGCAGTACTTC.

This clone has a single count. In the same sample, other DNA sequences code for this CDR3. V and J are TRBV6-5 and TRBJ2-3, with 8 bases aligning to TRBD1. V lost 5 bases to trimming and J lost 1 base; unmatched junction nucleotides: 5. The CDR3 loop spans 15 amino acids. The germline gives CDR1 MNHEY, CDR2 SVGAGI. Written as DNA, the CDR3 is TGTGCCAGCAGTCGTACAGGGGGACGCACAGATACGCAGTATTTT. It codes for CASSRTGGRTDTQYF.

V is TRBV2 and J is TRBJ1-3; D perhaps matches TRBD1 (6 bases). CDR3 length: 15 residues. Germline assignment: CDR1 SNHLY and CDR2 FYNNEI. V lost 3 bases, J lost 7 bases, and 16 bases lay in between. CDR3 amino acids: CASSEAGPDRNTIYF. The CDR3 DNA reads TGTGCCAGCAGTGAGGCGGGTCCCGACAGGAACACCATATATTTT. The full variable domain, in which reference TRBV2 and TRBJ1-3 provide the parts outside the CDR3, is EPEVTQTPSHQVTQMGQEVILRCVPISNHLYFYWYRQILGQKVEFLVSFYNNEISEKSEIFDDQFSVERPDGSNFTLKIRSTKLEDSAMYFCASSEAGPDRNTIYFGEGSWLTVV.